Shown below are 4 T cell receptor beta chains from a single sample sequenced in a study of blood T cells in healthy people across ages. A sample-barcoded 5' primer and a J-beta primer mix were used in a second PCR of roughly 6 to 11 cycles. TCRdb used MiXCR to reprocess the 5' RACE reads, holding one entry per CDR3 protein. The sample yields about 1.4 million distinct CDR3 sequences, around 55% seen once. Input material: blood. Receptors originate from a man aged 18-30 years in good health.

The V gene is TRBV7-8, the J gene TRBJ2-1, with 11 bases matching TRBD2. The germline V gene encodes CDR1 SGHVS and CDR2 FQNEAQ. CDR3 length equals 16 residues. V was pared by 8 bases and J by 3 bases, with 9 bases of the junction left unmatched. Written as DNA, the CDR3 is TGTGCCAGCCTGCCTGACGGACTAGCGGGCTACAATGAGCAGTTCTTC. The encoded protein is CASLPDGLAGYNEQFF.

This clonotype came up many times. V usage is TRBV7-8 and J usage is TRBJ2-5; D may correspond to TRBD1 or TRBD2 (6 bases each). The CDR3 extends over 14 amino acids. The germline V gene encodes CDR1 SGHVS and CDR2 FQNEAQ. V was clipped by 4 bases and J by 5 bases, with 14 bases between them. CDR3: CASSSAEGVETQYF. CDR3 coding DNA: TGTGCCAGCAGCTCAGCGGAGGGGGTGGAGACCCAGTACTTC.

The V gene is TRBV7-9, the J gene TRBJ1-2; a weak D match, TRBD1 (6 bases). Germline-derived CDR1 and CDR2 are SEHNR and FQNEAQ (reference sequence). The CDR3 length is 14 residues. With 5 bases removed from V and 8 bases from J, the gap between germline ends came to 18 bases. The CDR3: CASSAETGFFGYTF. The CDR3 DNA is TGTGCCAGCAGCGCCGAGACAGGATTTTTCGGCTACACCTTC.

The V call is TRBV6-6, the J call TRBJ1-5; D call uncertain. Germline CDR1 MNHNY, CDR2 SVGAGI (reference sequence). The CDR3 totals 15 residues. V lost 6 bases and J lost 0, with 12 bases in between. In DNA form, the CDR3 reads TGTGCCAGCAGGCCTGATGGGGATAGCAATCAGCCCCAGCATTTT. Translated: CASRPDGDSNQPQHF.